The 18 T cell receptor beta chains reported below all come from one sample, sequenced in a study of pediatric ulcerative colitis. Generated by immunoSEQ multiplex PCR, the TCRdb table keeps only in-frame clones and is missing some. The sample lists about 40,000 clones; 75% were seen once. One to two pinch biopsies were taken from the rectum during colonoscopy. Sequenced material: gut tissue. Receptors originate from a boy between 10 and 17 years old with severe ulcerative colitis.

This sequence joins TRBV5-1 and TRBJ2-4; 9 bases are shared with TRBD1. The CDR3 loop spans 16 amino acids. Losses at the gene ends were 0 bases for V and 6 bases for J; bases not matched to a gene: 7. Looked up from germline, CDR1 is SGHRS and CDR2 is YFSETQ. The CDR3 is CASSLVGQGLSNIQYF. CDR3 DNA: TGCGCCAGCAGCTTGGTAGGACAGGGGTTATCAAACATTCAGTACTTC.

The genes are TRBV5-1 and TRBJ2-2; the D gene could be TRBD1 or TRBD2 (6 bases each). There are 15 residues in the CDR3. Germline CDR1 reads SGHRS; CDR2 reads YFSETQ. With 4 bases removed from V and 0 bases from J, the gap between germline ends came to 10 bases. The CDR3 spells CASSTGGSNTGELFF. The CDR3 nucleotides read TGCGCCAGCAGCACCGGGGGCTCGAACACCGGGGAGCTGTTTTTT. The full variable domain, its missing parts supplied by reference TRBV5-1 and TRBJ2-2, is KAGVTQTPRYLIKTRGQQVTLSCSPISGHRSVSWYQQTPGQGLQFLFEYFSETQRNKGNFPGRFSGRQFSNSRSEMNVSTLELGDSALYLCASSTGGSNTGELFFGEGSRLTVL.

The chain carries TRBV5-1 and TRBJ2-1; D ambiguous. Germline V lookup: CDR1 SGHRS, CDR2 YFSETQ. The germline V and J ends were trimmed by 1 base and 2 bases, with 7 bases remaining between them. The CDR3 runs 14 residues. DNA for the CDR3: TGCGCCAGCAGCTTGACTCCAACCTACAATGAGCAGTTCTTC. Encoded protein: CASSLTPTYNEQFF.

V gene TRBV10-2 combines with J gene TRBJ2-1; D possibly corresponds to TRBD2 (6 bases). The CDR3 is 14 amino acids. Trimming took 6 bases from V and 4 from J, leaving 13 bases between them. Germline CDR1 and CDR2: WSHSY and SAAADI. The CDR3 reads CASSRSGGYNEQFF. CDR3 DNA sequence: TGCGCCAGCAGCCGAAGTGGGGGGTACAATGAGCAGTTCTTC.

The V call is TRBV5-4, the J call TRBJ1-1, with TRBD1 matching over 7 bases. Germline V gene data show CDR1 as SGHNT and CDR2 as YYREEE (reference sequence). The V segment lost 0 bases and the J segment 4 bases; nucleotides outside the gene matches: 6. The CDR3 runs 15 residues. The CDR3 DNA follows: TGTGCCAGCAGCTTGGAACTATCAGGGGGCACTGAAGCTTTCTTT. Translated: CASSLELSGGTEAFF.

J is TRBJ1-2 and V is TRBV5-4; D gene unclear. The CDR3 is 12 amino acids. CDR1 and CDR2 from the germline V gene are SGHNT and YYREEE (reference sequence). The V end lost 4 bases, the J end lost 0 bases, and 4 bases lay between the germline ends. For the CDR3, the DNA is TGTGCCAGCAGCCTTGCTAACTATGGCTACACCTTC. Translated, it gives CASSLANYGYTF.

V usage is TRBV1 and J usage is TRBJ2-7; TRBD1 is the table's D call and was not checked against the DNA. TRBV1 is a listed pseudogene. There are 13 residues in the CDR3. CDR3 nucleotides: TGCACCAGCAGCCAAGAAAACAGCTACGAGCAGTACTTC. Translating it yields CTSSQENSYEQYF.

V gene TRBV5-1 combines with J gene TRBJ2-3; 11 bases fit TRBD1. Losses at the gene ends were 0 bases for V and 6 bases for J; bases not matched to a gene: 6. In germline, CDR1 is SGHRS, CDR2 YFSETQ. The CDR3 loop spans 16 amino acids. DNA for the CDR3: TGCGCCAGCAGCTTGGCCGGGACAGGGGGGTCCGATACGCAGTATTTT. It encodes CASSLAGTGGSDTQYF.

This rearrangement joins TRBV6-5 to TRBJ1-1, with a weak D call TRBD1 (6 bases). Trimming shortened V by 1 base and J by 1 base, and 13 bases separated the two germline ends. This CDR3 contains 16 residues. Germline-derived CDR1 and CDR2 are MNHEY and SVGAGI. CDR3 in amino acids: CASSYWKGGRNTEAFF. The DNA for the CDR3 is TGTGCCAGCAGTTACTGGAAGGGGGGACGGAACACTGAAGCTTTCTTT.

The chain recombines TRBV28 with TRBJ2-5; 8 positions agree with TRBD2. V dropped 3 bases and J dropped 6; count of bases not matched to a gene: 9. CDR3 size: 15 residues. The germline V gene encodes CDR1 MDHEN and CDR2 SYDVKM. The CDR3 DNA is TGTGCCAGCAGTTTCGGCGGGGGGAGTGGAAAGACCCAGTACTTC. Its translation: CASSFGGGSGKTQYF.

This clone has only a few counts. This chain joins TRBV27 and TRBJ2-5; D not resolved. V gave up 3 bases and J gave up 3 bases, with 8 bases separating them. The V gene's germline CDR1 is MNHEY and CDR2 SMNVEV (reference sequence). The CDR3 has 13 amino acids. CDR3 DNA: TGTGCCAGCAGTTTCCCCGCTAAAGAGACCCAGTACTTC. Amino acids: CASSFPAKETQYF.

J is TRBJ2-7 and V is TRBV11-2, with D perhaps given as TRBD1 or TRBD2 (6 bases each). The CDR3 contains 17 residues. V dropped 3 bases and J dropped 3 bases, with 21 bases sitting between them. CDR1 and CDR2 from the germline V gene are SGHAT and FQNNGV. CDR3 residues: CASSLTSGGPGSYEQYF. Written as DNA, the CDR3 is TGTGCCAGCAGCTTGACTAGTGGGGGGCCAGGAAGCTACGAGCAGTACTTC.

The rearrangement uses TRBV7-2 and TRBJ2-5; maybe TRBD2 (6 bases). Trimming shortened V by 4 bases and J by 2 bases, and 11 bases separated the two germline ends. Germline V lookup: CDR1 SGHTA, CDR2 FQGNSA. The CDR3 extends over 14 amino acids. In nucleotides, the CDR3 is TGTGCCAGCAGCTATAGTGGGGGGCAAGAGACCCAGTACTTC. This codes for CASSYSGGQETQYF.

This chain uses TRBV10-1 with TRBJ2-3; D might be TRBD1 or TRBD2, each matching 5 bases. There are 14 residues in the CDR3. Germline V gene lookup returns CDR1 WNHNN and CDR2 SYGVQD (reference sequence). The V end was cut by 11 bases, the J end by 4 bases, with 19 bases between. In DNA, the CDR3 is TGCGCCCACGCCCGGCCGGGGCTCTCAGATACGCAGTATTTT. Protein product: CAHARPGLSDTQYF.

This chain links TRBV5-1 with TRBJ2-7; perhaps TRBD2 as D (5 bases). Trimming took 4 bases from V and 5 from J, leaving 13 bases between them. This CDR3 is built from 13 residues. Per germline, CDR1 SGHRS and CDR2 YFSETQ. CDR3 region: CASSGDYPDEQYF. The CDR3 DNA is TGCGCCAGCAGCGGAGACTACCCGGACGAGCAGTACTTC.

To note about this clone: In this CDR3 the conserved last residue, phenylalanine or tryptophan, is missing, so a read error is likely. The rearrangement uses TRBV5-6 and TRBJ1-6; D ambiguous. Trimming shortened V by 2 bases and J by 14 bases, and 17 bases separated the two germline ends. Germline values: CDR1 SGHDT, CDR2 YYEEEE. The CDR3 is 14 residues long. CDR3 DNA: TGTGCCAGCAGCTTCGGTGCCGAGCCGGTAGCCCTCCACCTT. Its protein is CASSFGAEPVALHL.

V gene TRBV25-1 combines with J gene TRBJ1-2; D not certain. This CDR3 region has 12 residues. Germline values: CDR1 MGHDK, CDR2 SYGVNS. V shed 8 bases and J shed 7 bases, with 14 bases lying between them. The CDR3 DNA follows: TGTGCCAGCGGACCCGATTCGGCTGGCTACACCTTC. Protein product: CASGPDSAGYTF.

The genes are TRBV27 and TRBJ2-7; 9 bases are shared with TRBD2. CDR3 length: 14 residues. The V gene end was trimmed by 5 bases and the J gene end by 0 bases; junction bases not matched to a gene: 2. Looked up from germline, CDR1 is MNHEY and CDR2 is SMNVEV (reference sequence). The CDR3 loop reads CASSAGGHSYEQYF. Here the CDR3 DNA reads TGTGCCAGCAGTGCGGGGGGGCACTCCTACGAGCAGTACTTC.